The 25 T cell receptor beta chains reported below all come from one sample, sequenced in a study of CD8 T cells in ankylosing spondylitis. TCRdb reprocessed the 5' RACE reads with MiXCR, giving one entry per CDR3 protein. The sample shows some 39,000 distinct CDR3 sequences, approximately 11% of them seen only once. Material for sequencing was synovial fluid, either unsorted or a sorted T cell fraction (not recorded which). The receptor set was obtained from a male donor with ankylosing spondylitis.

The CDR3 DNA is TGTGCCGTCCAGATCGACACCGGGGAGCTGTTTTTT. Protein: CAVQIDTGELFF. This sequence joins TRBV28 and TRBJ2-2; D not certain. Trimming shortened V by 11 bases and J by 3 bases, and 10 bases separated the two germline ends. Germline-derived CDR1 and CDR2 are MDHEN and SYDVKM. The length of the CDR3 is 12 residues.

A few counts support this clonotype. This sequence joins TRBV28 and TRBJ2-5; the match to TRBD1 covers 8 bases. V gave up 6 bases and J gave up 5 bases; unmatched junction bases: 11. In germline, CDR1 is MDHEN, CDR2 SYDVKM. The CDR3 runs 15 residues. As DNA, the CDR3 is TGTGCCAGCAGCTCCGGGACAGGTCTTTGGGAGACCCAGTACTTC. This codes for CASSSGTGLWETQYF.

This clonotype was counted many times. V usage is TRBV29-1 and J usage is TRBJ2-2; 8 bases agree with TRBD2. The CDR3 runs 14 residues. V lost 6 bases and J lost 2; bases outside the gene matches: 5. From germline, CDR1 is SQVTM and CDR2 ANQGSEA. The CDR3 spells CSVGREGNTGELFF. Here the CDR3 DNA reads TGCAGCGTGGGCCGGGAGGGTAACACCGGGGAGCTGTTTTTT.

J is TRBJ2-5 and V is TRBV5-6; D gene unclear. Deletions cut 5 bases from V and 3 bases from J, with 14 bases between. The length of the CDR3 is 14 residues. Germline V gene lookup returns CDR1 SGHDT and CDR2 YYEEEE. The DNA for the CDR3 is TGTGCCAGCAGTCCTTACCGGCTAGAAGAGACCCAGTACTTC. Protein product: CASSPYRLEETQYF.

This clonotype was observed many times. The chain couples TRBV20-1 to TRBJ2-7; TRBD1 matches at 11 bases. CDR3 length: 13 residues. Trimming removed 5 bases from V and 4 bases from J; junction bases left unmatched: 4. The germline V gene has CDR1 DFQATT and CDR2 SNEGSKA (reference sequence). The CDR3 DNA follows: TGCAGTGCTCCTGGACAGGGGGCGTACGAGCAGTACTTC. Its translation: CSAPGQGAYEQYF.

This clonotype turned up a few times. CDR3 protein: CASEGNEQFF. The CDR3 DNA sequence: TGCGCCAGCGAGGGTAATGAGCAGTTCTTC. The chain carries TRBV10-2 and TRBJ2-1; D perhaps matches TRBD2 (5 bases). The CDR3 contains 10 residues. Trimming left V 8 bases short and J 7 bases short, with 6 bases between. CDR1 and CDR2 from the germline V gene are WSHSY and SAAADI.

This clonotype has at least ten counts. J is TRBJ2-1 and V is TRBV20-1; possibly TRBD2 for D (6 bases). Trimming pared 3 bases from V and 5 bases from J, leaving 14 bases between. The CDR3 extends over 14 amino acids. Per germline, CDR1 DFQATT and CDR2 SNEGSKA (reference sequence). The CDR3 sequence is CSASSLARDNEQFF. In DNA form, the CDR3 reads TGCAGTGCTAGTAGTCTAGCGAGGGACAATGAGCAGTTCTTC.

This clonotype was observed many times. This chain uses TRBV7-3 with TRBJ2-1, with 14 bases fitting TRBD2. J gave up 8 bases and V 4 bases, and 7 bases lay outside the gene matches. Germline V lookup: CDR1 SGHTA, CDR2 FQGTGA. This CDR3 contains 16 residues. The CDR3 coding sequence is TGTGCCAGCAGCTCCGGGACTAGCGGGAGCCTGGATGAGCAGTTCTTC. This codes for CASSSGTSGSLDEQFF.

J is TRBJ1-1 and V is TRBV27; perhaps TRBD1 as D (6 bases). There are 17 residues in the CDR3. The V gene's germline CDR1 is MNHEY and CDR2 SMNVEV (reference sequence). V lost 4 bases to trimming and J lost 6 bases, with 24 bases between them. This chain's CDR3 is CASSSPPGVGDTSEAFF. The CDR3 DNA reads TGTGCCAGCAGTTCTCCTCCAGGGGTCGGGGACACTTCTGAAGCTTTCTTT.

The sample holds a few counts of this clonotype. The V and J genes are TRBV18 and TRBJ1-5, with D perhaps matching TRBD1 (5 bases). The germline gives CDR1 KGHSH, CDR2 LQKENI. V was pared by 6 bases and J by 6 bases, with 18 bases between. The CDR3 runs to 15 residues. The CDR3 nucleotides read TGTGCCAGCTCCACCACAGGTAGAGGGTTTCAGCCCCAGCATTTT. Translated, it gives CASSTTGRGFQPQHF.

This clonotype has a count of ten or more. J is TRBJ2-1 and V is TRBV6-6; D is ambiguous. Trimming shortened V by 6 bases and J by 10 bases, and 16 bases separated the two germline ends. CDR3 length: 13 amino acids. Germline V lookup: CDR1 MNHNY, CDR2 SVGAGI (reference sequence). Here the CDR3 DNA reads TGTGCCAGCAGACACGGACCGGAATACGAGCAGTTCTTC. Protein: CASRHGPEYEQFF.

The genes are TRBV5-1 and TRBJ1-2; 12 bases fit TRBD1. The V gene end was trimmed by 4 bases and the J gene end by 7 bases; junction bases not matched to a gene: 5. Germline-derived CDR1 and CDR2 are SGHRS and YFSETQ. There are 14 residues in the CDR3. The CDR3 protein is CASSVGQGAFGYTF. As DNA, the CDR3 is TGCGCCAGCAGCGTGGGACAGGGGGCTTTTGGCTACACCTTC.

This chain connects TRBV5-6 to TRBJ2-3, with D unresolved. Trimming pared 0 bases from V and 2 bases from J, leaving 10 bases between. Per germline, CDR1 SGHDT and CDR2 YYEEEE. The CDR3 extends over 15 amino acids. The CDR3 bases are TGTGCCAGCAGCTTGGTAGTAGGGATCACAGATACGCAGTATTTT. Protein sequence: CASSLVVGITDTQYF.

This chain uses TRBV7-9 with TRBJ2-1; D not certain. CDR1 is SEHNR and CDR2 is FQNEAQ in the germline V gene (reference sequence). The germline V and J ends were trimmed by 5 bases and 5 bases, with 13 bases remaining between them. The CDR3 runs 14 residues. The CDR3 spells CASSPDAGDNEQFF. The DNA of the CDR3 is TGTGCCAGCAGCCCGGACGCCGGTGACAATGAGCAGTTCTTC.

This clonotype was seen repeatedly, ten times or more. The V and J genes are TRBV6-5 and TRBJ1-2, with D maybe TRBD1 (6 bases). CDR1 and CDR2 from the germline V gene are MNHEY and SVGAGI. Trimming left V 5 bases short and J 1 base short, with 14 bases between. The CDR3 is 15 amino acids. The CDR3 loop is CASSNPTGGNYGYTF. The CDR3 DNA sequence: TGTGCCAGCAGTAACCCGACAGGCGGTAACTATGGCTACACCTTC.

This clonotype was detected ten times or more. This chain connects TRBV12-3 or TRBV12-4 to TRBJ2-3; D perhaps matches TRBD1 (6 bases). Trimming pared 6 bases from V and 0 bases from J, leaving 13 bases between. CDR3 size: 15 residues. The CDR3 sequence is CASSFGGVSTDTQYF. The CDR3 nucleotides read TGTGCCAGCAGCTTTGGGGGCGTGAGCACAGATACGCAGTATTTT.

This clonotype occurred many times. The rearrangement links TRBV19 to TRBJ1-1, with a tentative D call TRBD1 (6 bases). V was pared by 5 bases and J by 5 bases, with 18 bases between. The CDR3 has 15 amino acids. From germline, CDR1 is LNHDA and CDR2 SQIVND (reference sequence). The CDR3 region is CASSPAFQGRTEAFF. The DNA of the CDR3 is TGTGCCAGTAGTCCGGCGTTCCAGGGGCGGACTGAAGCTTTCTTT.

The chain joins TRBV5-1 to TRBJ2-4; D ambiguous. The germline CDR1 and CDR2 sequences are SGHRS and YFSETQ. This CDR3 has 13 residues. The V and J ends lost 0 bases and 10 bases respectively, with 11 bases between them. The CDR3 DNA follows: TGCGCCAGCAGCTTGGCCGGACGAAAGATTCAGTACTTC. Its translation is CASSLAGRKIQYF.

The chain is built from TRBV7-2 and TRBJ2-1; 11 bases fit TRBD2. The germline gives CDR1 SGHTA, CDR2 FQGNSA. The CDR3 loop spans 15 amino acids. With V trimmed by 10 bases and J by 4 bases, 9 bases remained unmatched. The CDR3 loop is CATDIAGGSYNEQFF. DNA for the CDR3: TGTGCCACCGACATAGCGGGAGGGTCTTACAATGAGCAGTTCTTC.

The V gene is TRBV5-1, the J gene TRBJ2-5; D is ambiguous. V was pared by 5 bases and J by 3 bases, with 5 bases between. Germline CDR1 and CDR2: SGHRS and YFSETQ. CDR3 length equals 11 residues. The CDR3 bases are TGCGCCAGCAGATCAGAAGAGACCCAGTACTTC. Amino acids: CASRSEETQYF.

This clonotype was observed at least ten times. Written as DNA, the CDR3 is TGTGCCAGCAGCTTCAGCCTACGTGCCGAGCAGTACTTC. Translation: CASSFSLRAEQYF. The rearrangement links TRBV7-8 to TRBJ2-7; unclear D gene. There are 13 residues in the CDR3. The V and J ends lost 3 bases and 6 bases respectively, with 12 bases between them. Germline V gene lookup returns CDR1 SGHVS and CDR2 FQNEAQ.

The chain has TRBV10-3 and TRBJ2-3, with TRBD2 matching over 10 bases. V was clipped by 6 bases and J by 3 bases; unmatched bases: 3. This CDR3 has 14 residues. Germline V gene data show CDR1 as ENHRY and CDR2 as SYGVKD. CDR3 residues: CAIRLAGETDTQYF. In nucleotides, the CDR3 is TGTGCCATCAGGCTAGCGGGAGAAACAGATACGCAGTATTTT.

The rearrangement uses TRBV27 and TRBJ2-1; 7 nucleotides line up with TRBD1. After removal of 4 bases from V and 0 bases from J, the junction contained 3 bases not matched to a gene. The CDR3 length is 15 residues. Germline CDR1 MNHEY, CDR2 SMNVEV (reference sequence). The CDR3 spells CASSSNRGSYNEQFF. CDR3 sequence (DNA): TGTGCCAGCAGTTCCAACAGGGGCTCCTACAATGAGCAGTTCTTC.

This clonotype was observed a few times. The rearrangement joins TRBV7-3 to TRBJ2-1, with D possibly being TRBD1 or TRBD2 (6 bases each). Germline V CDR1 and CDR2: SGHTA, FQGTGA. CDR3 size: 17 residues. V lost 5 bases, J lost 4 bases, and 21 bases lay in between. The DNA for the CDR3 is TGTGCCAGCAGCCCAATCGCGAGGGGGAGGATGTACAATGAGCAGTTCTTC. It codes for CASSPIARGRMYNEQFF.

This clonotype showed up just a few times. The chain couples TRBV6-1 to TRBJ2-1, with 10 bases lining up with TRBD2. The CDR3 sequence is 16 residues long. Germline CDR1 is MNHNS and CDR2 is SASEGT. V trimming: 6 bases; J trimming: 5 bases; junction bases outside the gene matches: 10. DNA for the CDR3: TGTGCCAGCAGGAGCTCCGGGACTAGCGTGCACAATGAGCAGTTCTTC. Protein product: CASRSSGTSVHNEQFF.